What follows are 32 T cell receptor beta chains derived from one specimen sequenced in a study of blood T cell repertoires in COVID-19. Sequenced by immunoSEQ multiplex PCR; TCRdb stores in-frame clones only, minus some. This table holds around 35,000 clones, over 70% found once. Sequencing was done on a sample of peripheral blood. The origin of the receptors is a man in his sixties or seventies with COVID-19, enrolled during active disease.

This clone was observed once. The gene calls are TRBV5-1 and TRBJ1-2; 8 bases agree with TRBD1. Germline CDR1 reads SGHRS; CDR2 reads YFSETQ. J was trimmed by 4 bases and V by 1 base; bases with no gene match: 9. This CDR3 region has 16 residues. The CDR3: CASSLSSQGASYGYTF. CDR3 in DNA: TGCGCCAGCAGCTTGAGTAGTCAGGGGGCTTCCTATGGCTACACCTTC.

The CDR3, as DNA: TGTGCCAGCAGCCAAGAACCCATCGGACTCGCTGAAGCTTTCTTT. This encodes CASSQEPIGLAEAFF. The genes are TRBV3-1 (or the pseudogene TRBV3-2) and TRBJ1-1, with D unresolved. The germline V gene encodes CDR1 LGHDT and CDR2 YNNKEL (reference sequence). V gave up 0 bases and J gave up 6 bases, with 14 bases separating them. The CDR3 is 15 amino acids.

The chain combines TRBV27 with TRBJ2-1; no reliable D call. The CDR3 runs 12 residues. V was trimmed by 4 bases and J by 12 bases, leaving 13 bases between them. Germline CDR1 and CDR2: MNHEY and SMNVEV (reference sequence). CDR3 in DNA: TGTGCCAGCAGTTACACCGGCGGTAGGCAGTTCTTC. Protein: CASSYTGGRQFF.

The genes are TRBV9 and TRBJ2-5; 12 nucleotides align to TRBD2. In germline, CDR1 is SGDLS, CDR2 YYNGEE. The V gene end was trimmed by 0 bases and the J gene end by 4 bases; junction bases not matched to a gene: 13. This CDR3 is built from 19 residues. CDR3 coding DNA: TGTGCCAGCAGCGTAGGGGGAAGGGGACTAGCGGGTTCCGGAGAGACCCAGTACTTC. Translation: CASSVGGRGLAGSGETQYF. The full variable domain, rest sourced from reference TRBV9 and TRBJ2-5, is DSGVTQTPKHLITATGQRVTLRCSPRSGDLSVYWYQQSLDQGLQFLIQYYNGEERAKGNILERFSAQQFPDLHSELNLSSLELGDSALYFCASSVGGRGLAGSGETQYFGPGTRLLVL.

V and J are TRBV5-5 and TRBJ1-2; 9 nucleotides match TRBD1. The CDR3 is made up of 15 amino acids. V trimming: 0 bases; J trimming: 3 bases; junction bases outside the gene matches: 3. Looked up from germline, CDR1 is SGHKS and CDR2 is YYEKEE (reference sequence). CDR3: CASSLAQGAYYGYTF. As DNA, the CDR3 is TGTGCCAGCAGCTTGGCACAGGGGGCGTACTATGGCTACACCTTC.

The chain has TRBV30 and TRBJ1-2; tentative D call: TRBD1 (6 bases). The CDR3 extends over 17 amino acids. Per the germline V gene, CDR1 is GTSNPN and CDR2 is SVGIG (reference sequence). Trimming took 0 bases from V and 8 from J, leaving 25 bases between them. DNA of the CDR3: TGTGCCTGGAGTGTTGGTTCATGGGACATCCACCTGGGGGGCTACACCTTC. This translates into CAWSVGSWDIHLGGYTF.

CDR3 sequence (DNA): TGTGCCAGCAGCCAGAGGGATGAAAAACTGTTTTTT. This encodes CASSQRDEKLFF. The chain recombines TRBV3-1 (or the pseudogene TRBV3-2) with TRBJ1-4; D is undetermined. The V and J ends lost 3 bases and 6 bases respectively, with 5 bases between them. From germline, CDR1 is LGHDT and CDR2 YNNKEL (reference sequence). The CDR3 extends over 12 amino acids.

This clone was counted between two and nine times. The CDR3 region has the DNA TGTGCCAGCAGACAACAGGGATACGAGCAGTACTTC. Translated: CASRQQGYEQYF. This chain joins TRBV11-2 and TRBJ2-7, with D possibly matching TRBD1 (6 bases). Germline V gene lookup returns CDR1 SGHAT and CDR2 FQNNGV. With 6 bases removed from V and 4 bases from J, the gap between germline ends came to 10 bases. This CDR3 contains 12 residues.

The V call is TRBV28, the J call TRBJ2-3; TRBD1 might be the D (5 bases). Germline V lookup: CDR1 MDHEN, CDR2 SYDVKM. CDR3 size: 13 residues. V shed 5 bases and J shed 6 bases, with 12 bases lying between them. The CDR3 loop reads CASSPVGVDTQYF. CDR3 DNA sequence: TGTGCCAGCAGTCCCGTAGGGGTCGATACGCAGTATTTT.

This sequence joins TRBV30 and TRBJ2-3; 8 bases match TRBD2. This CDR3 is built from 16 residues. V was pared by 2 bases and J by 0 bases, with 7 bases of the junction left unmatched. The germline CDR1 and CDR2 sequences are GTSNPN and SVGIG (reference sequence). For the CDR3, the DNA is TGTGCCTGGAGTAGACGGGAGGGCCAAAGCACAGATACGCAGTATTTT. This codes for CAWSRREGQSTDTQYF.

The V gene is TRBV19, the J gene TRBJ2-1; TRBD2 aligns across 9 bases. The CDR3 totals 19 residues. V lost 6 bases to trimming and J lost 2 bases; unmatched junction nucleotides: 17. The germline gives CDR1 LNHDA, CDR2 SQIVND (reference sequence). The CDR3 DNA follows: TGTGCCAGTAGCCTCAGGTGGCTAGCGGGGACCCCTACCTACAATGAGCAGTTCTTC. Residues: CASSLRWLAGTPTYNEQFF.

This chain links TRBV13 with TRBJ1-1; 8 bases map to TRBD1. Trimming cost V 5 bases and J 5 bases; bases outside gene matches: 7. The germline gives CDR1 PRHDT, CDR2 FYEKMQ (reference sequence). The CDR3 sequence is 14 residues long. The CDR3 reads CASSLGQAWTEAFF. CDR3 bases: TGTGCCAGCAGCCTGGGACAGGCTTGGACTGAAGCTTTCTTT.

This clone was seen once. Here the CDR3 reads CATSPGQGWYGYTF. The CDR3 DNA reads as TGCGCCACCTCACCTGGACAGGGTTGGTATGGCTACACCTTC. The V and J genes are TRBV5-1 and TRBJ1-2; TRBD1 aligns across 8 bases. There are 14 residues in the CDR3. The V gene end was trimmed by 9 bases and the J gene end by 5 bases; junction bases not matched to a gene: 12. Germline V CDR1 and CDR2: SGHRS, YFSETQ.

The chain employs TRBV5-5 and TRBJ2-1; D may be TRBD1 (6 bases). The CDR3 is made up of 15 amino acids. Trimming pared 4 bases from V and 0 bases from J, leaving 11 bases between. Germline V lookup: CDR1 SGHKS, CDR2 YYEKEE (reference sequence). The CDR3 region has the DNA TGTGCCAGCAGCCCAGGGGTAACCTCCTACAATGAGCAGTTCTTC. The encoded protein is CASSPGVTSYNEQFF.

The chain couples TRBV9 to TRBJ2-3, with 7 positions matching TRBD2. V lost 0 bases, J lost 8 bases, and 9 bases stayed unmatched. This CDR3 region has 15 residues. CDR1 is SGDLS and CDR2 is YYNGEE in the germline V gene. In DNA, the CDR3 is TGTGCCAGCAGCGTAGGCCCGGCTGGGGGGGGTACGCAGTATTTT. It encodes CASSVGPAGGGTQYF.

V usage is TRBV7-6 and J usage is TRBJ1-2, with 7 bases identical to TRBD1. V gave up 1 base and J gave up 6 bases; unmatched junction bases: 11. The germline gives CDR1 SGHVS, CDR2 FNYEAQ. This CDR3 has 16 residues. The CDR3 DNA reads as TGTGCCAGCAGCTTAGAGGCAGGGGGAGATTTTCATGGCTACACCTTC. It translates to CASSLEAGGDFHGYTF.

This clone was found once. The V gene is TRBV27, the J gene TRBJ1-2, with TRBD1 matching 7 bases. The CDR3 totals 12 residues. The germline gives CDR1 MNHEY, CDR2 SMNVEV (reference sequence). V lost 7 bases to trimming and J lost 4 bases; unmatched junction nucleotides: 3. In nucleotides, the CDR3 is TGTGCCAGCAAAGGGGGCGGCTATGGCTACACCTTC. Translation gives CASKGGGYGYTF.

As for this clone: The identical CDR3 is also encoded by other nucleotide sequences in the sample. The chain is built from TRBV5-1 and TRBJ2-7, with TRBD1 matching 8 bases. V lost 0 bases to trimming and J lost 2 bases; unmatched junction nucleotides: 4. Per the germline V gene, CDR1 is SGHRS and CDR2 is YFSETQ. CDR3 size: 15 residues. This CDR3 reads CASSLGGTGTYEQYF. CDR3 DNA: TGCGCCAGCAGCTTGGGTGGGACAGGTACCTACGAGCAGTACTTC. The whole variable domain, filled in from reference TRBV5-1 and TRBJ2-7, reads KAGVTQTPRYLIKTRGQQVTLSCSPISGHRSVSWYQQTPGQGLQFLFEYFSETQRNKGNFPGRFSGRQFSNSRSEMNVSTLELGDSALYLCASSLGGTGTYEQYFGPGTRLTVT.

The rearrangement joins TRBV5-1 to TRBJ2-7; 14 bases match TRBD2. The junction had 1 base not matched to a gene; V was cut back by 2 bases and J by 0 bases. The germline gives CDR1 SGHRS, CDR2 YFSETQ. The CDR3 consists of 16 residues. As DNA, the CDR3 is TGCGCCAGCAGCTTCGGGACTAGCGGGAGCTCCTACGAGCAGTACTTC. As protein: CASSFGTSGSSYEQYF.

Concerning this clone: This same CDR3 is encoded by further DNA sequences in the sample. V usage is TRBV4-2 and J usage is TRBJ2-3; possible D gene TRBD2, 5 bases. The CDR3 consists of 16 residues. Germline V lookup: CDR1 LGHNA, CDR2 YNFKEQ. The germline V and J ends were trimmed by 0 bases and 5 bases, with 15 bases remaining between them. DNA of the CDR3: TGTGCCAGCAGCCAAGACGGCGGGCTTCAAAGAGATACGCAGTATTTT. Amino acids: CASSQDGGLQRDTQYF.

The J gene is TRBJ2-1, the V gene TRBV11-2; maybe TRBD1 (5 bases). Germline CDR1 is SGHAT and CDR2 is FQNNGV. Deletions cut 5 bases from V and 8 bases from J, with 19 bases between. The CDR3 is 15 amino acids. CDR3 sequence reads: CASSGAGFSSDEQFF. CDR3 nucleotide sequence: TGTGCCAGCAGCGGGGCTGGTTTCTCGTCGGATGAGCAGTTCTTC. The full variable domain, in which reference TRBV11-2 and TRBJ2-1 provide the parts outside the CDR3, is EAGVAQSPRYKIIEKRQSVAFWCNPISGHATLYWYQQILGQGPKLLIQFQNNGVVDDSQLPKDRFSAERLKGVDSTLKIQPAKLEDSAVYLCASSGAGFSSDEQFFGPGTRLTVL.

This clone has more than one count but fewer than ten. The rearrangement joins TRBV28 to TRBJ1-1; D gene unclear. Trimming removed 4 bases at V and 1 base at J, with 7 bases between. This CDR3 comprises 13 residues. Germline V lookup: CDR1 MDHEN, CDR2 SYDVKM. The CDR3: CASSYRRNTEAFF. CDR3 DNA: TGTGCCAGCAGTTATCGGAGGAACACTGAAGCTTTCTTT. Together with reference TRBV28 and TRBJ1-1, the CDR3 gives the full variable domain: DVKVTQSSRYLVKRTGEKVFLECVQDMDHENMFWYRQDPGLGLRLIYFSYDVKMKEKGDIPEGYSVSREKKERFSLILESASTNQTSMYLCASSYRRNTEAFFGQGTRLTVV.

The chain joins TRBV9 to TRBJ2-7; D gene unclear. The CDR3 runs 16 residues. Per germline, CDR1 SGDLS and CDR2 YYNGEE. V dropped 0 bases and J dropped 1 base, with 14 bases sitting between them. In DNA, the CDR3 is TGTGCCAGCAGCGTAGGCGGTCGGATCGGGTCCTACGAGCAGTACTTC. It specifies CASSVGGRIGSYEQYF.

The J gene is TRBJ2-7, the V gene TRBV28; D is unresolved. V was trimmed by 4 bases and J by 5 bases, leaving 6 bases between them. Germline assignment: CDR1 MDHEN and CDR2 SYDVKM. The CDR3 has 11 amino acids. CDR3 residues: CASSWADEQYF. The DNA for the CDR3 is TGTGCCAGCAGTTGGGCCGACGAGCAGTACTTC.

The chain has TRBV2 and TRBJ1-4; maybe TRBD1 (5 bases). V lost 7 bases and J 4 bases, leaving 16 bases between the germline ends. This CDR3 has 15 amino acids. The V gene's germline CDR1 is SNHLY and CDR2 FYNNEI. CDR3 in DNA: TGTGCCAGCACCCCAATGGGGCGGCTTAATGAAAAACTGTTTTTT. It yields the protein CASTPMGRLNEKLFF.

The CDR3 nucleotides are TGTGCCAGCAGTTGGGGACTAGCGGGAGGTCCCCAGGAAGGTAGCACAGATACGCAGTATTTT. Translation: CASSWGLAGGPQEGSTDTQYF. The rearrangement joins TRBV28 to TRBJ2-3; 15 nucleotides agree with TRBD2. Unmatched junction bases numbered 14, after V lost 4 bases and J lost 0 bases. Germline values: CDR1 MDHEN, CDR2 SYDVKM. This CDR3 has 21 residues. Supplemented by reference TRBV28 and TRBJ2-3, the full variable domain reads DVKVTQSSRYLVKRTGEKVFLECVQDMDHENMFWYRQDPGLGLRLIYFSYDVKMKEKGDIPEGYSVSREKKERFSLILESASTNQTSMYLCASSWGLAGGPQEGSTDTQYFGPGTRLTVL.

The chain uses TRBV5-8 and TRBJ2-1; D is undetermined. V dropped 3 bases and J dropped 6 bases, with 7 bases sitting between them. The germline gives CDR1 SGHTS, CDR2 YDEGEE. CDR3 length: 12 amino acids. The CDR3 DNA is TGTGCCAGCAGCTCCTACGGCAATGAGCAGTTCTTC. Protein sequence: CASSSYGNEQFF.

The DNA for the CDR3 is TGTGCCAGCAGCCCGGGAGCGGCGGGCAATCAGCCCCAGCATTTT. This translates into CASSPGAAGNQPQHF. This sequence joins TRBV7-2 and TRBJ1-5; no reliable D call. In germline, CDR1 is SGHTA, CDR2 FQGNSA. CDR3 length: 15 amino acids. V was trimmed by 5 bases and J by 2 bases, leaving 13 bases between them.

The J gene is TRBJ1-2, the V gene TRBV5-1; D not certain. CDR3 size: 14 residues. Germline values: CDR1 SGHRS, CDR2 YFSETQ. The V end lost 0 bases, the J end lost 5 bases, and 11 bases lay between the germline ends. Written as DNA, the CDR3 is TGCGCCAGCAGCTTGGCCCCGGGAGAGTATGGCTACACCTTC. Protein: CASSLAPGEYGYTF.

The V call is TRBV29-1, the J call TRBJ1-2; 8 nucleotides line up with TRBD1. The CDR3 sequence is 13 residues long. The V gene's germline CDR1 is SQVTM and CDR2 ANQGSEA. V shed 3 bases and J 4 bases; nucleotides not matched to a gene: 4. The CDR3, as DNA: TGCAGCGTTGACCCAGGGGGCGGCTATGGCTACACCTTC. Translating it yields CSVDPGGGYGYTF.

This sequence joins TRBV10-3 and TRBJ2-2; the match to TRBD2 covers 10 bases. The CDR3 spans 16 residues. The J segment lost 7 bases and the V segment lost 6 bases, leaving 11 bases of the junction unmatched. CDR1 ENHRY and CDR2 SYGVKD come from the germline V gene. DNA for the CDR3: TGTGCCATCAGGAGTCTAGCGGGAGTCGGTAGCGGGGAGCTGTTTTTT. Amino acids: CAIRSLAGVGSGELFF.

DNA of the CDR3: TGTGCCAGCAGTTTTGGTTACGGTTTTAGCTCCTATAATTCACCCCTCCACTTT. Protein product: CASSFGYGFSSYNSPLHF. V is TRBV27 and J is TRBJ1-6, with no clear D. This CDR3 is 18 amino acids long. Germline CDR1 MNHEY, CDR2 SMNVEV (reference sequence). Deletions cut 3 bases from V and 0 bases from J, with 15 bases between.